This T cell receptor (beta chain) was sequenced for a study of blood T cell repertoires in COVID-19. Using immunoSEQ multiplex PCR, the repertoire was profiled, and TCRdb retains in-frame clones only, with some absent. The repertoire includes 70,000 or so clones, 76% of them detected once, and under 15% sits in the top ten. The CDR3 contains 17 residues. Trimming shortened V by 0 bases and J by 8 bases, and 19 bases separated the two germline ends. The germline V gene has CDR1 MGHRA and CDR2 YSYEKL. The genes are TRBV4-1 and TRBJ1-4; the D gene is possibly TRBD1 (5 bases). Source material: peripheral blood. This sequence was found in a man between 60 and 75 years old with COVID-19, enrolled during active disease. In nucleotides, the CDR3 is TGCGCCAGCAGCCAAGAGGACCGCGCAGGGCGAGAGGAAAAACTGTTTTTT. Its translation: CASSQEDRAGREEKLFF.